This is a list of T cell receptor beta chains from one sample in a study of PD-1 blockade in classical Hodgkin lymphoma. The repertoire was sequenced with immunoSEQ multiplex PCR; TCRdb's copy has only in-frame clones and lacks some. The table includes about 75,000 clones, more than 85% detected once. The sample in question was peripheral blood mononuclear cells (PBMCs), obtained at baseline. These receptors were collected from a human donor with classical Hodgkin lymphoma. Both conserved end residues are part of each CDR3. A D gene is named only where the DNA matches it firmly. The size field is filled for only some rows; it gives once, few, many or a size class.

D	V	size	J	DNA	CDR3
.	TRBV5-5	.	TRBJ2-7	TGTGCCAGCAGCTTTTTAGTATCCAGTAGCTCCGGCGAGCAGTACTTC	CASSFLVSSSSGEQYF
TRBD2	TRBV13	.	TRBJ2-3	TGTGCCAGCAGCTTAACTGGACTAGCGGGAGAAGATACGCAGTATTTT	CASSLTGLAGEDTQYF
.	TRBV9	.	TRBJ2-1	TGTGCCAGCAGCGACAGCGGGTCCACCTACAATGAGCAGTTCTTC	CASSDSGSTYNEQFF
.	TRBV19	few	TRBJ1-6	TGTGCCAGTAGTATAGGTAATAATTCACCCCTCCACTTT	CASSIGNNSPLHF
.	TRBV5-6	.	TRBJ2-7	TGTGCCAGCAGCTCTCAGGGTGATGGTTGGCAGTACTTC	CASSSQGDGWQYF
.	TRBV29-1	.	TRBJ1-1	TGCAGCGTTGAGGGACGGATGAACACTGAAGCTTTCTTT	CSVEGRMNTEAFF
.	TRBV4-1	.	TRBJ2-3	TGCGCCAGCAGCCAAGGGACGGTCAGTCTGGCGGGGCCAGATACGCAGTATTTT	CASSQGTVSLAGPDTQYF
TRBD1	TRBV5-1	.	TRBJ1-4	TGCGCCAGCAGCTTGGGGACAGGGGGGTTCCGTAGTGAAACACTGTTTTTT	CASSLGTGGFRSETLFF
TRBD1	TRBV29-1	.	TRBJ2-6	TGCAGCGTTGAGGTCAGGGGGCGAATGGGGGCCAACGTCCTGACTTTC	CSVEVRGRMGANVLTF
.	TRBV19	.	TRBJ1-4	TGTGCCAGTAGTCCATTCTCGGGAGGAGCAACTAATGAAAAACTGTTTTTT	CASSPFSGGATNEKLFF
.	TRBV19	.	TRBJ1-4	TGTGCCAGTAGTATGTTGGTCAACACGGGGGAAAAACTGTTTTTT	CASSMLVNTGEKLFF
TRBD2	TRBV18	.	TRBJ2-7	TGTGCCAGCTCCCCGGGACTAGCGGGGAACTCCTACGAGCAGTACTTC	CASSPGLAGNSYEQYF
.	TRBV11-2	.	TRBJ2-3	TGTGCCAGCAGCTATCAGGGCAAGACAGATACGCAGTATTTT	CASSYQGKTDTQYF
TRBD2	TRBV15	.	TRBJ2-3	TGTGCCACCAGCAGAGGCCCTAGCGGGAGGCAGGTAGATACGCAGTATTTT	CATSRGPSGRQVDTQYF
.	TRBV12-5	.	TRBJ2-5	TGTGCTAGTGGTTATTCTTATGGTGTCGAGACCCAGTACTTC	CASGYSYGVETQYF
.	TRBV6-5	.	TRBJ1-1	TGTGCCAGCAGTTCCATACGGGTTATCACTGAAGCTTTCTTT	CASSSIRVITEAFF
.	TRBV20-1	.	TRBJ1-2	TGCAGTGCGCGGACGGTCTATGGCTACACCTTC	CSARTVYGYTF
.	TRBV6-5	.	TRBJ2-3	TGTGCCAGCAGTGACAGACGCACAGATACGCAGTATTTT	CASSDRRTDTQYF
TRBD1	TRBV5-1	.	TRBJ2-5	TGCGCCAGCAGCCGGACAGGTTTTTCGGGAGAGACCCAGTACTTC	CASSRTGFSGETQYF
TRBD2	TRBV28	.	TRBJ2-7	TGTGCCAGCAGCCCCCTGGTACTCGCGGGACTATCCTACGAGCAGTACTTC	CASSPLVLAGLSYEQYF
.	TRBV6-5	.	TRBJ2-7	TGTGCCAGCAGTAGCCGGGACGGCTACGAGCAGTACTTC	CASSSRDGYEQYF
.	TRBV6-5	.	TRBJ1-1	TGTGCCAGCAGTCCACCTTGGGGGACTTCTTCACCCGCTTTCTTT	CASSPPWGTSSPAFF
.	TRBV7-6	.	TRBJ2-5	TGTGCCAGCAGCCCAACTCCGGGGCCCGCGTGGGAGACCCAGTACTTC	CASSPTPGPAWETQYF
.	TRBV18	.	TRBJ2-5	TGTGCCAGCTCCCCCGGGACACCAGGGGAGACCCAGTACTTC	CASSPGTPGETQYF